Below, 13 T cell receptor beta chains from the same sample are listed, as sequenced in a study of T-cell memory formation after mild COVID-19. One entry per CDR3 protein, called by TCRdb with MiXCR from the 5' RACE reads. The sample yields around 60,000 distinct CDR3 sequences, approximately 9.5% seen once. The specimen sequenced was PBMCs or a T cell subset sorted from them (not recorded which). These receptor sequences come from a man younger than 35 who had mild COVID-19 (a few samples of this study predate the infection). Cell type and time point are not known.

The sample holds a few counts of this clonotype. One end of the junction does not line up with germline, which may come from a read error. This sequence joins TRBV5-1 and TRBJ1-3; D is unresolved. The CDR3 has 15 residues. CDR1 SGHRS and CDR2 YFSETQ come from the germline V gene. The CDR3 bases are TGCGCCAGCAGTTTGGAGGGAGGCTCTGGAAACACCATATATTTT. This translates into CASSLEGGSGNTIYF.

This clonotype was found many times. This chain connects TRBV7-9 to TRBJ2-3, with a possible D match to TRBD2 (7 bases). V was trimmed by 5 bases and J by 2 bases, leaving 14 bases between them. The V gene's germline CDR1 is SEHNR and CDR2 FQNEAQ (reference sequence). The CDR3 extends over 15 amino acids. CDR3 nucleotides: TGTGCCAGCAGCCTTTTAGGGGGGGCCACAGATACGCAGTATTTT. Translated: CASSLLGGATDTQYF.

This clonotype was found many times. The V call is TRBV2, the J call TRBJ2-5; D remains ambiguous. The V end was cut by 3 bases, the J end by 5 bases, with 13 bases between. The CDR3 loop spans 14 amino acids. Germline values: CDR1 SNHLY, CDR2 FYNNEI. The CDR3 sequence is CASSEVVPKETQYF. The CDR3, as DNA: TGTGCCAGCAGTGAGGTAGTCCCCAAGGAGACCCAGTACTTC. The whole variable domain, filled in from reference TRBV2 and TRBJ2-5, reads EPEVTQTPSHQVTQMGQEVILRCVPISNHLYFYWYRQILGQKVEFLVSFYNNEISEKSEIFDDQFSVERPDGSNFTLKIRSTKLEDSAMYFCASSEVVPKETQYFGPGTRLLVL.

This rearrangement joins TRBV20-1 to TRBJ2-1; 9 bases map to TRBD1. This CDR3 has 12 residues. The germline V gene has CDR1 DFQATT and CDR2 SNEGSKA (reference sequence). J was trimmed by 8 bases and V by 2 bases; bases with no gene match: 1. CDR3: CSARRDRDEQFF. CDR3 DNA: TGCAGTGCTAGACGGGACAGGGATGAGCAGTTCTTC.

J is TRBJ2-3 and V is TRBV5-1; D is uncertain. The CDR3 runs 14 residues. Germline V gene sequence: CDR1 SGHRS, CDR2 YFSETQ. The V and J ends lost 0 bases and 2 bases respectively, with 7 bases between them. The CDR3 DNA reads TGCGCCAGCAGCTTGGGAAGAAACACAGATACGCAGTATTTT. Translating it yields CASSLGRNTDTQYF.

A single count supports this clonotype. The junction does not match germline at one end; this may be a read error. This chain links TRBV7-2 with TRBJ1-6, with TRBD1 identical over 7 bases. The CDR3 has 13 amino acids. In germline, CDR1 is SGHTA, CDR2 FQGNSA. As DNA, the CDR3 is TGTGCCAGCAGCTTAGAACAGGGGCTACCCCTCAACTTT. This encodes CASSLEQGLPLNF.

This chain connects TRBV20-1 to TRBJ1-1; possibly TRBD1 for D (5 bases). The germline CDR1 and CDR2 sequences are DFQATT and SNEGSKA (reference sequence). The CDR3 runs to 12 residues. V was pared by 5 bases and J by 6 bases, with 13 bases between. The CDR3 is CSASKGMAEAFF. As DNA, the CDR3 is TGCAGTGCTTCCAAGGGGATGGCTGAAGCTTTCTTT.

There are many counts of this clonotype. The chain joins TRBV12-3 or TRBV12-4 to TRBJ2-3; D call uncertain. Trimming took 7 bases from V and 3 from J, leaving 17 bases between them. The CDR3 consists of 15 residues. CDR3 DNA sequence: TGTGCCAGCACCTCGGACGCCCAGAGGACAGATACGCAGTATTTT. Protein sequence: CASTSDAQRTDTQYF.

The table lists this clonotype with a few counts. The V gene is TRBV18, the J gene TRBJ1-2, with a weak D call TRBD1 (6 bases). Per the germline V gene, CDR1 is KGHSH and CDR2 is LQKENI. Trimming shortened V by 9 bases and J by 5 bases, and 13 bases separated the two germline ends. The CDR3 totals 12 residues. The chain's CDR3 is CARGQKAYGYTF. The CDR3 DNA follows: TGTGCCAGAGGACAGAAGGCTTATGGCTACACCTTC. Supplemented by reference TRBV18 and TRBJ1-2, the full variable domain reads NAGVMQNPRHLVRRRGQEARLRCSPMKGHSHVYWYRQLPEEGLKFMVYLQKENIIDESGMPKERFSAEFPKEGPSILRIQQVVRGDSAAYFCARGQKAYGYTFGSGTRLTVV.

This clonotype came up a few times. The chain carries TRBV7-3 and TRBJ2-3; 11 bases align to TRBD2. CDR1 SGHTA and CDR2 FQGTGA come from the germline V gene. The CDR3 extends over 16 amino acids. Trimming cost V 5 bases and J 2 bases; bases outside gene matches: 6. The CDR3 DNA reads as TGTGCCAGCAGCCCCCGACTAGCGGGGCCCACAGATACGCAGTATTTT. It translates to CASSPRLAGPTDTQYF.

A few counts support this clonotype. This chain joins TRBV20-1 and TRBJ1-2; TRBD1 matches at 7 bases. Germline V gene data show CDR1 as DFQATT and CDR2 as SNEGSKA (reference sequence). J gave up 6 bases and V 8 bases, and 9 bases lay outside the gene matches. The CDR3 covers 12 residues. CDR3 amino acids: CSTTRGLDGYTF. The CDR3 bases are TGCAGTACCACCAGGGGGTTGGATGGCTACACCTTC.

The rearrangement links TRBV20-1 to TRBJ2-1, with D hard to call. Germline loops: CDR1 DFQATT, CDR2 SNEGSKA (reference sequence). The CDR3 contains 12 residues. With 5 bases removed from V and 8 bases from J, the gap between germline ends came to 13 bases. For the CDR3, the DNA is TGCAGTGCTTCGACCTCAGCCGATGAGCAGTTCTTC. Protein product: CSASTSADEQFF.

This clonotype was seen more than once but under ten times. The rearrangement joins TRBV6-5 to TRBJ2-2; D remains ambiguous. The CDR3 runs to 15 residues. Trimming cost V 1 base and J 9 bases, with 15 bases left between them. Germline V lookup: CDR1 MNHEY, CDR2 SVGAGI. CDR3 sequence reads: CASSYLAFQGWELFF. The DNA of the CDR3 is TGTGCCAGCAGTTACTTGGCCTTCCAAGGCTGGGAGCTGTTTTTT.